The TCR beta chain described here comes from a study of blood T cells in healthy people across ages. Study results and limitations: Older individuals had lower TCR beta diversity per million T cells (the decline was roughly linear). Those diversity estimates obtained from one million T cells were thought to be underestimates. Because donor CMV status was unknown, expanded clonotype changes were possibly confounded.

Turning to this clonotype: Its antigen is not identified.

The V gene's germline CDR1 is SGHRS and CDR2 YFSETQ. CDR3 length: 13 amino acids. Trimming left V 4 bases short and J 8 bases short, with 15 bases between. Then a second PCR, running roughly 7 to 11 cycles, was carried out with a sample-barcoded 5' primer and a J-beta primer mix. TCRdb passed the 5' RACE reads through MiXCR, listing each CDR3 protein once. This sample yields approximately 2,000,000 distinct CDR3 sequences, of which 30% to 40% are seen a single time; 23% belongs to the top ten. There were healthy Caucasian individuals from Russia, aged roughly 6 to 95, serving as donors. The receptor was derived from a human donor in good health. The sample consisted of blood. This chain joins TRBV5-1 and TRBJ1-2; D ambiguous. This CDR3 is CASSDTAINGYTF. CDR3 coding DNA: TGCGCCAGCAGCGATACAGCAATTAACGGCTACACCTTC.